This TCR beta chain is from a study of blood T cells in healthy people across ages. Broader study findings: Older individuals had lower TCR beta diversity per million T cells (the decline was roughly linear).

The CDR3 contains 13 residues. V lost 5 bases and J lost 9, with 14 bases in between. Per germline, CDR1 MDHEN and CDR2 SYDVKM. This clonotype was detected many times. The target antigen is unknown. The second PCR ran about 6 to 12 cycles with a sample-barcoded 5' primer and J-beta primers. TCRdb passed the 5' RACE reads through MiXCR, listing each CDR3 protein once. The sample shows 900,000 to 950,000 distinct CDR3 sequences, almost 30% of them seen only once. This same sample was also taken into another study, of T cells of mothers and their children.

The rearrangement joins TRBV28 to TRBJ2-4; D not resolved. Sequencing was performed on blood. This receptor was obtained from a woman in her 40s in good health. The CDR3 nucleotides are TGTGCCAGCAGTCCCACAGTAGGTAGCATTCAGTACTTC. The encoded protein is CASSPTVGSIQYF. The full variable domain, with the rest looked up from reference TRBV28 and TRBJ2-4, is DVKVTQSSRYLVKRTGEKVFLECVQDMDHENMFWYRQDPGLGLRLIYFSYDVKMKEKGDIPEGYSVSREKKERFSLILESASTNQTSMYLCASSPTVGSIQYFGAGTRLSVL.